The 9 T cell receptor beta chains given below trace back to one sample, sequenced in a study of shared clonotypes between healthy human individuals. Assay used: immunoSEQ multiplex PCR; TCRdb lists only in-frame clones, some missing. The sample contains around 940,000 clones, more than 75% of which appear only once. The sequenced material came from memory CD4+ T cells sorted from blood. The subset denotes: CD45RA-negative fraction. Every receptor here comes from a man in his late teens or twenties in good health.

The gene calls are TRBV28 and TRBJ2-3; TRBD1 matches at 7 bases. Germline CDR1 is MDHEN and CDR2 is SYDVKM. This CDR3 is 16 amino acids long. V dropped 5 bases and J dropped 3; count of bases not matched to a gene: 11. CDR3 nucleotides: TGTGCCAGCAGTGGATACTCGGGGACAGTTACAGATACGCAGTATTTT. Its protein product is CASSGYSGTVTDTQYF.

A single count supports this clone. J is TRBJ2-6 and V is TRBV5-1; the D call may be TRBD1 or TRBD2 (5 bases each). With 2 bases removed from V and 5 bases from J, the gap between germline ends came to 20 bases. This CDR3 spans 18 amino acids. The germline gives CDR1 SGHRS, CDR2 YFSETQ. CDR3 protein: CASSLLRDPGTRANVLTF. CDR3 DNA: TGCGCCAGCAGCTTACTCCGGGACCCCGGCACTCGGGCCAACGTCCTGACTTTC.

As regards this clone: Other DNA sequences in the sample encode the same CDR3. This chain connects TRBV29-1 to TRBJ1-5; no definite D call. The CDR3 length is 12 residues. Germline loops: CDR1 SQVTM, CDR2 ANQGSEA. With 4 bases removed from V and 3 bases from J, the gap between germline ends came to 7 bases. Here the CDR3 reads CSVGELNQPQHF. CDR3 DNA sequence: TGCAGCGTTGGGGAACTCAATCAGCCCCAGCATTTT.

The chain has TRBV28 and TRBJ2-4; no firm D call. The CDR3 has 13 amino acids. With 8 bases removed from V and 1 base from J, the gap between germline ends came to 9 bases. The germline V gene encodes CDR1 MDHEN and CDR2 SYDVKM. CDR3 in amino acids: CASLHWAKNIQYF. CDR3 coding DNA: TGTGCCAGCCTCCATTGGGCCAAAAACATTCAGTACTTC.

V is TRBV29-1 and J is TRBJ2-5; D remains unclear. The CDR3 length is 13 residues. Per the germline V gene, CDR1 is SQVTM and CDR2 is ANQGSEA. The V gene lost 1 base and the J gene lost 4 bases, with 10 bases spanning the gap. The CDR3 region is CSVEVVPSETQYF. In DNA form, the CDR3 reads TGCAGCGTTGAAGTGGTCCCTTCAGAGACCCAGTACTTC.

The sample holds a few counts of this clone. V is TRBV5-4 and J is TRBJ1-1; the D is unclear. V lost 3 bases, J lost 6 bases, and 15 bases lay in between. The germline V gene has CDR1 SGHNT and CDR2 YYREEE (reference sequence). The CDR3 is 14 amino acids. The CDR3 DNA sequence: TGTGCCAGCAGCTCGGATCTCCATGGGGCTGAAGCTTTCTTT. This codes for CASSSDLHGAEAFF.

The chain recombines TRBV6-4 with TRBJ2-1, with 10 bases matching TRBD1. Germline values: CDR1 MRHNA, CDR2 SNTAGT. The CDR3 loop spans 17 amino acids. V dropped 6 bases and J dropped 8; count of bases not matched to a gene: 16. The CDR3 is CASRPRGGDRGIDEQFF. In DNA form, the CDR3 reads TGTGCCAGCAGACCGAGGGGGGGGGACAGGGGAATCGATGAGCAGTTCTTC.

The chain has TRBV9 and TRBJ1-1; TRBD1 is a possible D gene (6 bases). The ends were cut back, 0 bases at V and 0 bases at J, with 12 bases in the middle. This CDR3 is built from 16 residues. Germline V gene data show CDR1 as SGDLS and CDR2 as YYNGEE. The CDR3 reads CASSVAPQGMNTEAFF. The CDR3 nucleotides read TGTGCCAGCAGCGTAGCCCCCCAGGGGATGAACACTGAAGCTTTCTTT. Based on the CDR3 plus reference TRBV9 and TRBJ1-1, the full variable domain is DSGVTQTPKHLITATGQRVTLRCSPRSGDLSVYWYQQSLDQGLQFLIQYYNGEERAKGNILERFSAQQFPDLHSELNLSSLELGDSALYFCASSVAPQGMNTEAFFGQGTRLTVV.

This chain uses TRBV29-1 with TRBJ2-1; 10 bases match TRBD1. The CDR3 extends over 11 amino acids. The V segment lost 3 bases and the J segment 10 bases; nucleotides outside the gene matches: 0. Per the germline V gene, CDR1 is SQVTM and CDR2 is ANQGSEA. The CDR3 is CSVEDRGEQFF. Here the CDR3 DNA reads TGCAGCGTTGAGGACAGGGGGGAGCAGTTCTTC.